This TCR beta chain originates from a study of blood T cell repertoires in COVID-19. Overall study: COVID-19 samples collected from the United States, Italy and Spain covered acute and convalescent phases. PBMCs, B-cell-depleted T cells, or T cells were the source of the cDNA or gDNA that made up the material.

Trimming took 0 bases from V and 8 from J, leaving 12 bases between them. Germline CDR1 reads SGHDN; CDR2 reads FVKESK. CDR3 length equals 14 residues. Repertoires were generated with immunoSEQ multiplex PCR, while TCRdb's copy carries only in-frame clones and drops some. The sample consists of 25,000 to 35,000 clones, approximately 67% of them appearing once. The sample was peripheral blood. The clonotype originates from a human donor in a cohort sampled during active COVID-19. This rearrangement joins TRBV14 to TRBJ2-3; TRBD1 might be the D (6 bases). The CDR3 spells CASSQDPTGGTQYF. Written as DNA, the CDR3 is TGTGCCAGCAGCCAAGATCCGACAGGCGGTACGCAGTATTTT.